This T cell receptor beta chain was captured in a study of blood T cell repertoires in COVID-19. Turning to the study itself: Sites in the United States, Italy and Spain provided acute and convalescent COVID-19 samples. T cells, B-cell-depleted T cells, or PBMCs supplied cDNA or gDNA.

Authors' analysis steps: Quantification of nucleated cells was approximated via reference gene primer amplification. Some clones are missing from TCRdb's copy, which holds only in-frame ones; the method was immunoSEQ multiplex PCR. V and J calls and clone size are copied from that table; D and trimming were computed from the DNA. The sample has under 200,000 clones, roughly 80% seen once. The receptor was isolated from a man aged 70 or older with acute or convalescent COVID-19. Sequencing input: peripheral blood.

The CDR3 sequence: CASSIAGQSSYEQYF. The CDR3 DNA is TGTGCCAGTAGTATCGCCGGACAGAGCTCCTACGAGCAGTACTTC. The V and J genes are TRBV19 and TRBJ2-7, with a tentative D call TRBD1 (6 bases). The CDR3 is made up of 15 amino acids. V was cut by 3 bases and J by 0 bases, with 12 bases left in between. CDR1 LNHDA and CDR2 SQIVND come from the germline V gene (reference sequence).